This paragraph reports one T cell receptor (beta chain). The CDR3 is made up of 12 amino acids. V lost 4 bases to trimming and J lost 5 bases, with 11 bases between them. The germline V gene has CDR1 SQVTM and CDR2 ANQGSEA. These data come from a study of human T cells and chemical hapten exposure. Unique molecular identifiers were linked by the library to individual cDNA molecules. TCRdb itself ran the reads through MiXCR, one entry per CDR3 protein. This table holds approximately 24 distinct CDR3 sequences. The sample's treatment: therapeutic diphenylcyclopropenone sensitization with weekly scalp DPC.

The source material was whole blood, sampled before DPC sensitization or 2, 6, or about 24 weeks after (not recorded which). The sequence was obtained from an adult with alopecia areata. Some clones in this sample may be carry-over from other donors' samples. This table probably holds off-target reads from a library built for another chain. The chain employs TRBV29-1 and TRBJ2-5; D ambiguous. The CDR3 DNA reads TGCAGCGTTGGGACGGAGTTCGAGACCCAGTACTTC. Translating it yields CSVGTEFETQYF.